This TCR beta chain appears in the sequencing data of a study of cytomegalovirus exposure and HLA in healthy donors. General study findings and limits: There were reportedly fewer N-insertions in an Asian-associated ancestry cluster than the roughly 670-donor mean, in a later analysis.

Note on this clone: The antigen is unknown.

The donors comprised healthy bone marrow donors. The PCR used 60 Vbeta and 13 Jbeta primers. Only in-frame clones appear in the TCRdb table, and some are missing; sequencing was by immunoSEQ multiplex PCR. The table gives over 55,000 clones; the top ten clones make up around 15% of it. This TCR was recovered from a boy between 10 and 17 years old in good health and CMV-seronegative. The sequenced material came from PBMCs.

CDR3 sequence reads: CASSIGGTGESYEQYF. The CDR3 DNA follows: TGTGCCAGCTCGATCGGCGGGACAGGGGAATCCTACGAGCAGTACTTC. J is TRBJ2-7 and V is TRBV18; TRBD1 aligns across 10 bases. Germline V CDR1 and CDR2: KGHSH, LQKENI. The CDR3 has 16 residues. The V gene end was trimmed by 6 bases and the J gene end by 1 base; junction bases not matched to a gene: 9.